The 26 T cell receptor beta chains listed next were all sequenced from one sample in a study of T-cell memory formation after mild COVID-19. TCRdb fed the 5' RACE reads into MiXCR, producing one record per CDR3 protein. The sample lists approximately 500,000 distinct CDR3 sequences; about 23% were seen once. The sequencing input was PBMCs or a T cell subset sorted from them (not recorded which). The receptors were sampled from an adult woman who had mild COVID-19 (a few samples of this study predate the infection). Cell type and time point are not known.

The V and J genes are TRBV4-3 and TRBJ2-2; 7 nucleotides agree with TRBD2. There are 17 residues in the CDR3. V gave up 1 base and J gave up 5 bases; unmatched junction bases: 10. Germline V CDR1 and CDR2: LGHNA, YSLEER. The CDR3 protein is CASSQVSRLAVTGELFF. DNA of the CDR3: TGCGCCAGCAGCCAAGTATCTCGCCTAGCGGTTACCGGGGAGCTGTTTTTT.

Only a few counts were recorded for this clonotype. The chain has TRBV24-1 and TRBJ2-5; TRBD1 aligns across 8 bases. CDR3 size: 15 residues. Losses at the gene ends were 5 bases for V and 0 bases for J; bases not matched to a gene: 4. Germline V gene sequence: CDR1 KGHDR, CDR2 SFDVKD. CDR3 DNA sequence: TGTGCCACCAGTGGGACAGGGCTGTACCAAGAGACCCAGTACTTC. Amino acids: CATSGTGLYQETQYF.

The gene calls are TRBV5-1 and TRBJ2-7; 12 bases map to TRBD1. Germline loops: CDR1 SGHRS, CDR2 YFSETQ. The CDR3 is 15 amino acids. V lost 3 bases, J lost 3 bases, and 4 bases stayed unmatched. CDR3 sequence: CASSWGQGAYYEQYF. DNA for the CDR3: TGCGCCAGCAGCTGGGGACAGGGGGCCTACTACGAGCAGTACTTC.

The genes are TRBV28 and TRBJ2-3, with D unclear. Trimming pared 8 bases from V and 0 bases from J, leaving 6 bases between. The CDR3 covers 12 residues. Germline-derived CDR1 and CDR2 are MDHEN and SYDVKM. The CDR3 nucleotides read TGTGCCAGCGGTGATAGCACAGATACGCAGTATTTT. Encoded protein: CASGDSTDTQYF.

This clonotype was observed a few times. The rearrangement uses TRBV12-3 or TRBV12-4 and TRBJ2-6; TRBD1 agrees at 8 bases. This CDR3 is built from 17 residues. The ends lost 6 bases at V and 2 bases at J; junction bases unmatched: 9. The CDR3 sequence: CASSRDRGAPGANVLTF. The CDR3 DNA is TGTGCCAGCAGCCGAGACAGGGGTGCCCCTGGGGCCAACGTCCTGACTTTC.

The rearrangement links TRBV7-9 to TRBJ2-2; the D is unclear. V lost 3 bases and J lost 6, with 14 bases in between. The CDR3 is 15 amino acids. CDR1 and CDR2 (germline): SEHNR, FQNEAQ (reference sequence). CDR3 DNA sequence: TGTGCCAGCAGCTTCAAGGCGGTGGCCTCCGGGGAGCTGTTTTTT. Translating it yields CASSFKAVASGELFF.

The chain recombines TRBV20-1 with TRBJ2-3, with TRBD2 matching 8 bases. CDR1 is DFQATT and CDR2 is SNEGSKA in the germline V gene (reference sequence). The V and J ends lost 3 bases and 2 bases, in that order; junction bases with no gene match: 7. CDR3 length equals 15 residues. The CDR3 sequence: CSASGGSGTTDTQYF. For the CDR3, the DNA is TGCAGTGCTAGTGGAGGTAGCGGGACCACAGATACGCAGTATTTT.

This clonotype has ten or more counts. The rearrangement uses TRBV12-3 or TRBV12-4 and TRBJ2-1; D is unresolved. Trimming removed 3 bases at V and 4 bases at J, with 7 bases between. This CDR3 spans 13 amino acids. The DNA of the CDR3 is TGTGCCAGCAGTTTGGTAGAATACAATGAGCAGTTCTTC. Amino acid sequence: CASSLVEYNEQFF.

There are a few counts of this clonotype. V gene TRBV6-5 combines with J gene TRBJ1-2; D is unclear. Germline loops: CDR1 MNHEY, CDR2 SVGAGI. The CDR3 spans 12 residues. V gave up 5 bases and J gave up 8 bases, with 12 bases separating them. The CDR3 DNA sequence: TGTGCCAGCAGTAACATAGAAGTGGGCTACACCTTC. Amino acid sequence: CASSNIEVGYTF.

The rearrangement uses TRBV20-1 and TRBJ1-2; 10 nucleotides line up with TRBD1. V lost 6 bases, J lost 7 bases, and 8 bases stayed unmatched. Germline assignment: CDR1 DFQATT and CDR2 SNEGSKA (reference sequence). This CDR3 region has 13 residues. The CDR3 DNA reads TGCAGTGCCGACCGACAGGGGGCTGTTGGCTACACCTTC. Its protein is CSADRQGAVGYTF.

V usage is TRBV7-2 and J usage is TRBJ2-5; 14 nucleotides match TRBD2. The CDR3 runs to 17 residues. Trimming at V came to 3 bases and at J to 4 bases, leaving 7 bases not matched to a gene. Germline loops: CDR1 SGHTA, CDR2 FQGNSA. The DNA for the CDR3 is TGTGCCAGCAGCTTGGGGACTAGCGGGAGAGGTCCAGAGACCCAGTACTTC. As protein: CASSLGTSGRGPETQYF.

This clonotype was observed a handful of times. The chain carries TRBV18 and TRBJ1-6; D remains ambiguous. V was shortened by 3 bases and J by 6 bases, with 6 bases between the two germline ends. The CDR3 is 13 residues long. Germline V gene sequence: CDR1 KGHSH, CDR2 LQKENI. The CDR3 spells CASSPATNSPLHF. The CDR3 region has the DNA TGTGCCAGCTCACCGGCTACTAATTCACCCCTCCACTTT. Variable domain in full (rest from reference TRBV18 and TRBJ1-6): NAGVMQNPRHLVRRRGQEARLRCSPMKGHSHVYWYRQLPEEGLKFMVYLQKENIIDESGMPKERFSAEFPKEGPSILRIQQVVRGDSAAYFCASSPATNSPLHFGNGTRLTVT.

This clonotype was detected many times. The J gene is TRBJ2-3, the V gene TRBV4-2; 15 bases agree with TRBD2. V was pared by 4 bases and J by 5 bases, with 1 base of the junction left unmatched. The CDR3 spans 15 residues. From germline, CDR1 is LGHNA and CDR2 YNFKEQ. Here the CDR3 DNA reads TGTGCCAGCAGCCCGGGACTAGCGGGAGGAGATACGCAGTATTTT. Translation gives CASSPGLAGGDTQYF.

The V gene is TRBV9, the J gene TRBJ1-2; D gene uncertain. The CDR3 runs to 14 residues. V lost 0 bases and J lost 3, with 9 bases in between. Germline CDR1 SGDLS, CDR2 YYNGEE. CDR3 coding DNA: TGTGCCAGCAGCGTAGTCGAGTGGGACTATGGCTACACCTTC. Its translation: CASSVVEWDYGYTF.

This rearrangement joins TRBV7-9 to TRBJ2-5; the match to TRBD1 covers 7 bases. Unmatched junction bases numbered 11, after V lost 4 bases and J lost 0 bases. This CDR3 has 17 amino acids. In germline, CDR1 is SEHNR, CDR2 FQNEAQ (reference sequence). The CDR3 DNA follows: TGTGCCAGCAGCTCCCCTCCGGACAGGAGGTACCAAGAGACCCAGTACTTC. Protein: CASSSPPDRRYQETQYF.

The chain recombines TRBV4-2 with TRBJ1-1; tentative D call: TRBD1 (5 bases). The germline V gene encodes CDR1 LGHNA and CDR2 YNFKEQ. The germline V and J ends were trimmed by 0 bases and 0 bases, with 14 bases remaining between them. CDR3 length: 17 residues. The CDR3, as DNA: TGTGCCAGCAGCCAAGATGGTGCCGGGGCCCTGAACACTGAAGCTTTCTTT. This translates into CASSQDGAGALNTEAFF.

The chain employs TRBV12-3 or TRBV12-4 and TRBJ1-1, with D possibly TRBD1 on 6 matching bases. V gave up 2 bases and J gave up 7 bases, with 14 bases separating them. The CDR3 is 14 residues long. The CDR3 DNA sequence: TGTGCCAGCAGTTTATCGGGGGGCGGGGATGAAGCTTTCTTT. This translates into CASSLSGGGDEAFF.

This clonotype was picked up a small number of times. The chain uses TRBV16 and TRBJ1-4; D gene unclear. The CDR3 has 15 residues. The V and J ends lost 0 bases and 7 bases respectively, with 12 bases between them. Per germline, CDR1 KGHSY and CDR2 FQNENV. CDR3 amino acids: CASSQSGRKGEKLFF. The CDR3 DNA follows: TGTGCCAGCAGCCAATCCGGGAGGAAAGGTGAAAAACTGTTTTTT.

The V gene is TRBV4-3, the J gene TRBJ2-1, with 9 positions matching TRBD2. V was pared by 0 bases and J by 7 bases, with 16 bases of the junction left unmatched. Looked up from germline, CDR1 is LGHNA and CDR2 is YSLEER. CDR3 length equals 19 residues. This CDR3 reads CASSQDRSLRGRAGNEQFF. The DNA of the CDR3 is TGCGCCAGCAGCCAAGACCGGTCACTCCGCGGGAGGGCCGGTAATGAGCAGTTCTTC.

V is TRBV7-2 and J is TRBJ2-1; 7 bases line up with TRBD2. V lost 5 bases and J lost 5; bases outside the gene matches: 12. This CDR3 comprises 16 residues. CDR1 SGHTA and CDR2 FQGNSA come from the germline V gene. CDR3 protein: CASSHIKREGHNEQFF. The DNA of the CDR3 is TGTGCCAGCAGCCACATCAAGAGGGAGGGGCACAATGAGCAGTTCTTC.

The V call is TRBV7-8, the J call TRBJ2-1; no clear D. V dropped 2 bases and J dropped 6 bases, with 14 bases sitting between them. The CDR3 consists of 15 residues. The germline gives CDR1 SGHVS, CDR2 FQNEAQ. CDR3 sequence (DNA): TGTGCCAGCAGCTTAAGTTTGCCTCCGACCAATGAGCAGTTCTTC. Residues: CASSLSLPPTNEQFF. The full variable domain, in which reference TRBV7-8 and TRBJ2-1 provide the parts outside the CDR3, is GAGVSQSPRYKVAKRGQDVALRCDPISGHVSLFWYQQALGQGPEFLTYFQNEAQLDKSGLPSDRFFAERPEGSVSTLKIQRTQQEDSAVYLCASSLSLPPTNEQFFGPGTRLTVL.

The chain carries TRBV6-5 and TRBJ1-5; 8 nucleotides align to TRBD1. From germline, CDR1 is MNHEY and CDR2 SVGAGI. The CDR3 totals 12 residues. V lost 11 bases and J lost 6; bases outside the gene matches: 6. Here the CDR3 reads CAVGQGGQPQHF. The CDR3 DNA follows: TGTGCCGTCGGACAGGGAGGTCAGCCCCAGCATTTT.

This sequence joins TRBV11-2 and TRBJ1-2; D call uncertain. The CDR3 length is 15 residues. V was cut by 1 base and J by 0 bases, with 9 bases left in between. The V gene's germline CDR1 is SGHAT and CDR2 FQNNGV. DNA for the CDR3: TGTGCCAGCAGCTTAGGGGCCAGCCCTAACTATGGCTACACCTTC. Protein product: CASSLGASPNYGYTF.

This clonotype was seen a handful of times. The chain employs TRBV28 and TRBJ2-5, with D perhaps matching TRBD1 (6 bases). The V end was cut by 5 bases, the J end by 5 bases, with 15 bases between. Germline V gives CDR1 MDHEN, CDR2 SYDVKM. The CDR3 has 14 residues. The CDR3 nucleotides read TGTGCCAGCAGTGAGACAGGACCCCGGGAGACCCAGTACTTC. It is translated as CASSETGPRETQYF.

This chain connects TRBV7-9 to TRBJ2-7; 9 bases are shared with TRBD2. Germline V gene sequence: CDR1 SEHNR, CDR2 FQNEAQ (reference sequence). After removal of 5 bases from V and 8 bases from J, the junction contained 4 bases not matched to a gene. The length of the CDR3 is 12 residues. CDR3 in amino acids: CASSAGTSKQYF. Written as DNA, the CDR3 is TGTGCCAGCAGCGCCGGGACTAGCAAGCAGTACTTC.

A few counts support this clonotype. CDR3 in amino acids: CSARKSDTQYF. The CDR3 nucleotides are TGCAGTGCTAGAAAGTCAGATACGCAGTATTTT. The genes are TRBV20-1 and TRBJ2-3; D is unclear. V dropped 2 bases and J dropped 4 bases, with 4 bases sitting between them. The CDR3 runs 11 residues. CDR1 and CDR2 (germline): DFQATT, SNEGSKA (reference sequence).